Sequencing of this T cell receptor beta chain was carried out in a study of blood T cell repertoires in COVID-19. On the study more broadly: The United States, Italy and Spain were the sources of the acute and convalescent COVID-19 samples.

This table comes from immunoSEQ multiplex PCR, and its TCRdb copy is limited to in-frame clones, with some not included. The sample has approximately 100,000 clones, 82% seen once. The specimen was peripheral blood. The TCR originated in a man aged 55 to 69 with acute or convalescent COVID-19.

The CDR3 loop is CSASILGRAKNIQYF. The CDR3 DNA reads TGCAGTGCTAGTATTTTGGGCAGAGCCAAAAACATTCAGTACTTC. This chain links TRBV20-1 with TRBJ2-4; D gene unclear. There are 15 residues in the CDR3. The germline V gene encodes CDR1 DFQATT and CDR2 SNEGSKA (reference sequence). V was clipped by 3 bases and J by 0 bases, with 12 bases between them.